The source of this T cell receptor beta chain is a study of blood T cell repertoires in COVID-19. At the level of the study: COVID-19 samples collected from the United States, Italy and Spain covered acute and convalescent phases. From T cells, B-cell-depleted T cells, or PBMCs came the material, which was cDNA or gDNA.

As processed by the authors: Reference gene primer amplification in the assay estimated nucleated cell counts. This table comes from immunoSEQ multiplex PCR, and its TCRdb copy is limited to in-frame clones, with some not included. D and trimming come from the DNA, and the V and J calls and clone size come from that table. This repertoire shows under 250,000 clones, under 85% found once; its top ten account for roughly 1.9%. Germline V lookup: CDR1 LGHDT, CDR2 YNNKEL (reference sequence). Losses at the gene ends were 7 bases for V and 5 bases for J; bases not matched to a gene: 5. There are 14 residues in the CDR3.

The chain carries TRBV3-1 (or the pseudogene TRBV3-2) and TRBJ2-5; TRBD2 aligns across 12 bases. The sequence derives from a man under 40 who had recovered from COVID-19. Material for sequencing was peripheral blood. The CDR3 DNA is TGTGCCAGCATACTAGCGGGGGGAGGGGAGACCCAGTACTTC. Translation gives CASILAGGGETQYF.